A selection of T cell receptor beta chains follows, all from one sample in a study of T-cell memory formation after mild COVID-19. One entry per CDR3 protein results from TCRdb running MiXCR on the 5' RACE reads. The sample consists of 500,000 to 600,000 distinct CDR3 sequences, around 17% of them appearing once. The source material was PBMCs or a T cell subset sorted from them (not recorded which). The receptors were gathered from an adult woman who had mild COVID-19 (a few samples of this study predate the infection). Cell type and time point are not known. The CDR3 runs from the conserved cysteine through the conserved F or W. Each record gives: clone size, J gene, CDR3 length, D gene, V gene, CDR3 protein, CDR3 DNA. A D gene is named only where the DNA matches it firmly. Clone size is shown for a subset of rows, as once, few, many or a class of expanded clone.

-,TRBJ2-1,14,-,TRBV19,CASTNYSLYNEQFF,TGTGCCAGTACCAACTACAGCCTTTACAATGAGCAGTTCTTC
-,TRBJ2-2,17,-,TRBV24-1,CATSDPGAYDNTGELFF,TGTGCCACCAGTGACCCCGGTGCGTACGATAACACCGGGGAGCTGTTTTTT
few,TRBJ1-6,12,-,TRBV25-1,CASSPDNSPLHF,TGTGCCAGCAGTCCCGATAATTCACCCCTCCACTTT
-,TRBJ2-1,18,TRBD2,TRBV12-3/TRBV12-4,CASSPTSGGAFPYNEQFF,TGTGCCAGCAGTCCGACTAGCGGGGGGGCCTTCCCTTACAATGAGCAGTTCTTC
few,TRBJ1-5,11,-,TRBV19,CATSRGEPQHF,TGTGCCACCTCCCGAGGGGAGCCCCAGCATTTT
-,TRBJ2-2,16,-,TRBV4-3,CASSQDLRGNTGELFF,TGCGCCAGCAGCCAAGATCTACGGGGGAACACCGGGGAGCTGTTTTTT
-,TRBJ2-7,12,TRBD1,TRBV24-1,CATGDRDDEQYF,TGTGCCACCGGGGACAGGGACGACGAGCAGTACTTC
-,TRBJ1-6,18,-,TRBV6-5,CASSYGSGVVGINSPLHF,TGTGCCAGCAGTTACGGGTCAGGGGTAGTTGGGATTAATTCACCCCTCCACTTT
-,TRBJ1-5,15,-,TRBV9,CASSVDSNSNQPQHF,TGTGCCAGCAGCGTCGACAGTAATAGCAATCAGCCCCAGCATTTT
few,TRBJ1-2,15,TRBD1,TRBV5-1,CASSLEGQGARGYTF,TGCGCCAGCAGCTTGGAAGGACAGGGGGCGCGCGGCTACACCTTC
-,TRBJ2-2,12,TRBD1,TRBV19,CASRTQGAELFF,TGTGCCAGTCGAACACAGGGGGCCGAGCTGTTTTTT
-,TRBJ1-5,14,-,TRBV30,CAWSAGTSNQPQHF,TGTGCCTGGAGTGCGGGGACTAGCAATCAGCCCCAGCATTTT
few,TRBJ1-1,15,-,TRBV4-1,CASRKLGGENTEAFF,TGCGCCAGCAGGAAGCTAGGGGGTGAAAACACTGAAGCTTTCTTT
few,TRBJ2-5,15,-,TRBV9,CASSVGAQIQETQYF,TGTGCCAGCAGCGTAGGGGCTCAAATCCAAGAGACCCAGTACTTC
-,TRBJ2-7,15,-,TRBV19,CASSPLLGYSYEQYF,TGTGCCAGTAGCCCCCTCCTGGGGTATTCCTACGAGCAGTACTTC
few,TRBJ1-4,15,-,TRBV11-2,CASSLEGLANEKLFF,TGTGCCAGCAGCTTAGAAGGGTTGGCTAATGAAAAACTGTTTTTT
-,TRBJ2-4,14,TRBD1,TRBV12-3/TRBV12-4,CASSHDRGENIQYF,TGTGCCAGCAGTCACGACAGGGGAGAAAACATTCAGTACTTC
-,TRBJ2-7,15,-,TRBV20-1,CSANPPEGGSREQYF,TGCAGTGCTAACCCTCCGGAGGGGGGGTCGAGGGAGCAGTACTTC
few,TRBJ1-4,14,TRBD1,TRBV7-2,CASSRDRYEEKLFF,TGTGCCAGCAGCCGGGACAGGTATGAAGAAAAACTGTTTTTT
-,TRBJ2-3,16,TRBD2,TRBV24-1,CATSEGLGSSTDTQYF,TGTGCCACCAGTGAGGGACTAGGTAGTAGCACAGATACGCAGTATTTT
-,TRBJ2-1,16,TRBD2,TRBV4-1,CASSRTLAGALGEQFF,TGCGCCAGCAGCCGGACGCTAGCGGGGGCCCTGGGAGAGCAGTTCTTC
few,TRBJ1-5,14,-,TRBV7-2,CASSLGSRTVPQHF,TGTGCCAGCAGCTTAGGATCACGGACAGTCCCCCAGCATTTT
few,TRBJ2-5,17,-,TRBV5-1,CASSLVVVAEYQETQYF,TGCGCCAGCAGCTTGGTGGTGGTAGCGGAGTACCAAGAGACCCAGTACTTC
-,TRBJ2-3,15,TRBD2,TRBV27,CASSFRGGPGGTQYF,TGTGCCAGCAGTTTTCGGGGAGGGCCCGGGGGTACGCAGTATTTT
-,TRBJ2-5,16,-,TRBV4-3,CASSQDVYVDGETQYF,TGCGCCAGCAGCCAAGATGTGTATGTGGATGGGGAGACCCAGTACTTC
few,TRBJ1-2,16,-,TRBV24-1,CATSAKTDQGTYGYTF,TGTGCCACCAGTGCAAAGACGGATCAGGGTACCTATGGCTACACCTTC
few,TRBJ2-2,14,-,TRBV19,CAASSSLNTGELFF,TGTGCCGCTAGCAGTTCGTTAAACACCGGGGAGCTGTTTTTT
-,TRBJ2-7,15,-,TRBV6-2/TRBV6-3,CASSYYGSRSYEQYF,TGTGCCAGCAGTTACTACGGTTCACGCTCCTACGAGCAGTACTTC
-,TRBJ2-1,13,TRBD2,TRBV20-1,CSARMGGRGEQFF,TGCAGTGCTAGGATGGGCGGGAGAGGTGAGCAGTTCTTC
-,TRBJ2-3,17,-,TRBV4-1,CASSLADSWGRTDTQYF,TGCGCCAGCAGCCTCGCAGATTCGTGGGGTCGCACAGATACGCAGTATTTT
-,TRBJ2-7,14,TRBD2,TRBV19,CASTRSGATYEQYF,TGTGCCAGTACCAGGAGCGGGGCTACCTACGAGCAGTACTTC
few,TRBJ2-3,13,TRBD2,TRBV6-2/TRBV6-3,CASKAGGPDTQYF,TGTGCCAGCAAAGCGGGAGGTCCAGATACGCAGTATTTT
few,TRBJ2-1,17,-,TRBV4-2,CASSQDATRAATGEQFF,TGTGCCAGCAGCCAAGATGCTACTAGAGCGGCGACAGGAGAGCAGTTCTTC
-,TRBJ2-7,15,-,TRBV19,CASSIGAASSYEQYF,TGTGCCAGTAGTATAGGGGCCGCTAGCTCCTACGAGCAGTACTTC
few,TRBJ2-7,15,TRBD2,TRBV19,CASSPTAGASYEQYF,TGTGCCAGTAGCCCTACAGCGGGAGCCTCCTACGAGCAGTACTTC
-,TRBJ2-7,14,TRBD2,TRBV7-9,CASSSQLAGGEQYF,TGTGCCAGCAGCTCCCAGCTAGCGGGAGGCGAGCAGTACTTC
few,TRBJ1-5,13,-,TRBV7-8,CASSLSALGPQHF,TGTGCCAGCAGCTTGAGCGCCCTAGGGCCCCAGCATTTT
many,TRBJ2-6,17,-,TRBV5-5,CASSLRHGHSGANVLTF,TGTGCCAGCAGCTTAAGACATGGGCACTCTGGGGCCAACGTCCTGACTTTC
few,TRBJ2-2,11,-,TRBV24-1,CATSDYTKLFF,TGTGCCACCAGTGATTACACAAAGCTGTTTTTT
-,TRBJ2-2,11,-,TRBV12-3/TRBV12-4,CASTTGRELFF,TGTGCCAGCACTACGGGGAGGGAGCTGTTTTTT
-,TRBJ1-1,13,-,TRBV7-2,CASSSRLSAEAFF,TGTGCCAGCAGCTCCCGGCTGAGCGCTGAAGCTTTCTTT
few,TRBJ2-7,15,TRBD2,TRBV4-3,CASSPWTSGSSEQYF,TGCGCCAGCAGCCCCTGGACTAGCGGGAGTAGCGAGCAGTACTTC